The rows below give T cell receptor beta chains drawn from one sample of a study of blood T cell repertoires in COVID-19. Measured with immunoSEQ multiplex PCR; TCRdb has only the in-frame clones, and not every one. The sample includes 120,000 to 150,000 clones, about 86% of them seen just once. The sample comprised peripheral blood. The receptors stem from a woman between 40 and 50 years old with acute or convalescent COVID-19. The CDR3 runs from the conserved cysteine through the conserved F or W. A D gene is named only where the DNA matches it firmly. The size field is filled for only some rows; it gives once, few, many or a size class.

D gene | J gene | clone size | V gene | CDR3 protein | CDR3 DNA
NA | TRBJ2-7 | NA | TRBV5-1 | CASSLAGVPYEQYF | TGCGCCAGCAGCTTGGCAGGGGTCCCCTACGAGCAGTACTTC
TRBD1 | TRBJ1-2 | few | TRBV19 | CASSRDSPNYGYTF | TGTGCCAGTAGTCGGGACAGTCCCAACTATGGCTACACCTTC
TRBD2 | TRBJ2-1 | NA | TRBV18 | CASSPRVAGVLHRSYNEQFF | TGTGCCAGCTCACCACGGGTAGCGGGAGTGCTCCACCGCTCCTACAATGAGCAGTTCTTC
NA | TRBJ2-5 | NA | TRBV11-1 | CASSLVPGETQYF | TGTGCCAGCAGCTTAGTACCCGGGGAGACCCAGTACTTC
NA | TRBJ2-7 | NA | TRBV4-3 | CASSQDSSFSSSEQYF | TGCGCCAGCAGCCAAGATAGCAGTTTCTCGTCAAGCGAGCAGTACTTC
TRBD1 | TRBJ1-2 | NA | TRBV6-5 | CASSTTTGALHGYTF | TGTGCCAGCAGTACGACGACAGGGGCCTTACATGGCTACACCTTC
TRBD1 | TRBJ2-2 | NA | TRBV24-1 | CATSDSGTANTGELFF | TGTGCCACCAGTGATTCCGGGACAGCTAACACCGGGGAGCTGTTTTTT
TRBD2 | TRBJ2-7 | NA | TRBV4-3 | CASSQGAGGGYEQYF | TGCGCCAGCAGCCAAGGGGCGGGAGGGGGTTACGAGCAGTACTTC
NA | TRBJ1-5 | NA | TRBV9 | CASSVWGGNQPQHF | TGTGCCAGCAGCGTGTGGGGGGGCAATCAGCCCCAGCATTTT
TRBD1 | TRBJ1-6 | NA | TRBV27 | CASRTQGAYSPLHF | TGTGCCAGCAGGACGCAGGGGGCTTATTCACCCCTCCACTTT
NA | TRBJ1-1 | NA | TRBV27 | CASSRSRRTEAFF | TGTGCCAGCAGCCGCTCGCGGCGAACTGAAGCTTTCTTT
TRBD1 | TRBJ1-2 | few | TRBV6-5 | CASSYSAGGAGGYTF | TGTGCCAGCAGTTATAGTGCAGGGGGCGCGGGTGGCTACACCTTC
NA | TRBJ2-7 | NA | TRBV19 | CASSIVLRGSYEQYF | TGTGCCAGTAGTATAGTTCTTCGGGGTTCCTACGAGCAGTACTTC
TRBD1 | TRBJ2-3 | NA | TRBV5-1 | CASSSEDRGTDTQYF | TGCGCCAGCAGCTCGGAAGACAGGGGGACAGATACGCAGTATTTT
TRBD2 | TRBJ2-1 | once | TRBV6-1 | CASSERLAGVDEQFF | TGTGCCAGCAGTGAACGCCTAGCGGGAGTGGATGAGCAGTTCTTC
NA | TRBJ1-1 | NA | TRBV4-3 | CASSQDNVATITEAFF | TGCGCCAGCAGCCAAGATAACGTGGCGACTATCACTGAAGCTTTCTTT
TRBD2 | TRBJ2-7 | NA | TRBV4-3 | CASSQDTLAGGLSYEQYF | TGCGCCAGCAGCCAAGATACTCTAGCGGGAGGTCTCTCCTACGAGCAGTACTTC
NA | TRBJ1-4 | NA | TRBV7-2 | CASSLNSIDEKLFF | TGTGCCAGCAGCTTGAACAGCATCGATGAAAAACTGTTTTTT
NA | TRBJ2-3 | NA | TRBV5-1 | CASSQGEGGRDTQYF | TGCGCCAGCAGCCAAGGGGAGGGGGGCCGGGATACGCAGTATTTT
NA | TRBJ2-2 | NA | TRBV6-5 | CASRAPNTGELFF | TGTGCCAGCAGAGCCCCTAACACCGGGGAGCTGTTTTTT
NA | TRBJ1-2 | NA | TRBV6-2/TRBV6-3 | CASSYGQVPQSVYGYTF | TGTGCCAGCAGTTATGGACAAGTACCTCAAAGTGTCTATGGCTACACCTTC
TRBD1 | TRBJ1-6 | NA | TRBV19 | CASSPGTGNSPLHF | TGTGCCAGTAGTCCCGGGACAGGGAATTCACCCCTCCACTTT
NA | TRBJ1-2 | NA | TRBV7-2 | CASSPGGGGPRYGYTF | TGTGCCAGCAGCCCGGGGGGCGGGGGCCCGAGGTATGGCTACACCTTC
NA | TRBJ1-4 | NA | TRBV4-1 | CASSQAEGLEKLFF | TGCGCCAGCAGCCAGGCGGAGGGCCTTGAAAAACTGTTTTTT
TRBD2 | TRBJ2-3 | NA | TRBV9 | CASSPRAGAGPADTQYF | TGTGCCAGCAGCCCGAGGGCGGGAGCCGGACCTGCAGATACGCAGTATTTT
TRBD1 | TRBJ1-2 | NA | TRBV7-2 | CASSRDRVGYGYTF | TGTGCCAGCAGCCGGGACAGGGTGGGGTATGGCTACACCTTC
NA | TRBJ1-4 | NA | TRBV30 | CAWSGQLNEKLFF | TGTGCCTGGAGTGGACAGCTGAATGAAAAACTGTTTTTT
TRBD2 | TRBJ2-7 | NA | TRBV5-4 | CASSKSGRAYEQYF | TGTGCCAGCAGCAAAAGCGGGAGGGCCTACGAGCAGTACTTC
TRBD1 | TRBJ1-2 | NA | TRBV6-5 | CASSSRTGGFGYTF | TGTGCCAGCAGTTCCCGGACAGGGGGCTTTGGCTACACCTTC
TRBD1 | TRBJ1-5 | NA | TRBV10-3 | CAISEGTVNQPQHF | TGTGCCATCAGTGAGGGGACAGTCAATCAGCCCCAGCATTTT
NA | TRBJ2-4 | NA | TRBV20-1 | CSALGPNIQYF | TGCAGTGCTCTAGGCCCGAACATTCAGTACTTC
NA | TRBJ1-1 | NA | TRBV4-3 | CASSLDGRGMNTEAFF | TGCGCCAGCAGCCTAGACGGCAGGGGCATGAACACTGAAGCTTTCTTT
NA | TRBJ1-1 | NA | TRBV6-2/TRBV6-3 | CASSYSAATEAFF | TGTGCCAGCAGTTACTCTGCGGCCACTGAAGCTTTCTTT
TRBD1 | TRBJ1-2 | NA | TRBV19 | CASSPPDRESGYTF | TGTGCCAGTAGTCCTCCCGACAGGGAGTCTGGCTACACCTTC
NA | TRBJ1-2 | NA | TRBV28 | CASSPLWDFQAF | TGTGCCAGCAGTCCCCTTTGGGACTTCCAGGCCTTC
TRBD1 | TRBJ2-2 | NA | TRBV5-5 | CASSLAPGTVPGELFF | TGTGCCAGCAGCTTGGCTCCAGGGACAGTACCCGGGGAGCTGTTTTTT
TRBD2 | TRBJ2-2 | NA | TRBV7-2 | CASSHASSGGITGELFF | TGTGCCAGCAGCCATGCATCTAGCGGGGGAATCACCGGGGAGCTGTTTTTT
NA | TRBJ1-1 | NA | TRBV7-9 | CASSFGQTRSMNTEAFF | TGTGCCAGCAGCTTTGGACAGACCCGTTCCATGAACACTGAAGCTTTCTTT
NA | TRBJ2-2 | NA | TRBV28 | CASSFRVGELFF | TGTGCCAGCAGTTTTCGAGTGGGGGAGCTGTTTTTT
NA | TRBJ2-7 | NA | TRBV7-9 | CASSLAILRDSNDEQYF | TGTGCCAGCAGCTTAGCTATCCTCCGGGACTCCAATGACGAGCAGTACTTC
TRBD1 | TRBJ1-4 | NA | TRBV19 | CASTKQGTNEKLFF | TGTGCCAGTACTAAACAGGGGACTAATGAAAAACTGTTTTTT
TRBD2 | TRBJ2-1 | NA | TRBV3-1/TRBV3-2 | CASSQGLVNNEQFF | TGTGCCAGCAGCCAGGGACTAGTGAACAATGAGCAGTTCTTC
NA | TRBJ1-2 | NA | TRBV27 | CASSLGPPANYGYTF | TGTGCCAGCAGTCTTGGGCCCCCAGCTAACTATGGCTACACCTTC
TRBD1 | TRBJ2-5 | NA | TRBV7-9 | CASSLQGAPQETQYF | TGTGCCAGCAGCCTACAGGGGGCCCCCCAAGAGACCCAGTACTTC
TRBD2 | TRBJ2-7 | NA | TRBV2 | CASSTGTSGPYEQYF | TGTGCCAGCAGTACCGGGACTAGCGGGCCCTACGAGCAGTACTTC
TRBD1 | TRBJ1-5 | NA | TRBV27 | CASSFDRGLGQPQHF | TGTGCCAGCAGTTTCGACAGGGGGTTGGGTCAGCCCCAGCATTTT
TRBD2 | TRBJ2-3 | NA | TRBV6-5 | CATTRSGMGQYTQYF | TGTGCCACCACCCGTAGCGGGATGGGGCAGTATACGCAGTATTTT
TRBD1 | TRBJ1-2 | NA | TRBV6-5 | CASSYPGSGQGYGYTF | TGTGCCAGCAGTTACCCAGGATCGGGACAGGGCTATGGCTACACCTTC
TRBD2 | TRBJ2-3 | NA | TRBV25-1 | CASSESRGTSGSMRQYF | TGTGCCAGCAGTGAATCGAGGGGGACTAGCGGGAGTATGAGGCAGTATTTT
NA | TRBJ2-4 | once | TRBV25-1 | CASGDESKNIQYF | TGTGCCAGCGGTGACGAGTCCAAAAACATTCAGTACTTC